What follows is one T cell receptor (beta chain) and its context. Its specific antigen is unknown. Within one base of it there is no much larger clone, and no base qualities were kept. This specimen belongs to a study of control samples from healthy donors and cancer patients (dated by TCRdb to about 2020). The V end loses 5 bases and the J end loses 1 base, and a stretch of 11 bases separates them. The CDR3 numbers 14 residues from cysteine through phenylalanine. CDR3 DNA is the only sequence kept; it has 42 bases, read in frame from the first base. Sequences MDHEN (CDR1) and SYDVKM (CDR2) are obtained from the germline V gene. The library was made by the immunoSEQ multiplex PCR assay. This immuneACCESS table, as held by TCRdb, lists in-frame sequences with V and J called but not all clones. Of the missing ones, under half trace to an unresolved V gene in checked studies; the others have no known cause. The table for this sample lists some 150,000 clones; roughly 94% of them were counted only once. About 5.2% of the sample is held by the ten biggest clonotypes.

The TCR was taken from a middle-aged man in good health. The rearrangement joined TRBV28 to TRBJ1-1; the D gene remains uncertain. Specimen: blood. The nucleotide sequence is given as TGTGCCAGCAGTCCCTCTGGGCGGAACACTGAAGCTTTCTTT. Translated, this is CASSPSGRNTEAFF.